Listed below are T cell receptor beta chains from one sample, sequenced in a study of CD8 T cell repertoires and HIV-1 epitope variants. Some clones are missing from TCRdb's copy, which holds only in-frame ones; the method was immunoSEQ multiplex PCR. Of under 7,500 clones in the sample, 65% to 70% were seen once. Their antigens are not known. Sequencing was done on a sample of cultured CD8+ T cells derived from PBMCs. Source of these receptors: a male donor with HIV. The CDR3 runs from the conserved cysteine through the conserved F or W. The order of the fields is V gene, J gene, D gene, clone size, CDR3 protein, CDR3 DNA. A D gene is named only where the DNA matches it firmly. Expanded clones are given a class, and other clones once, few, many or no size at all.

V: TRBV4-1; J: TRBJ1-2; D: TRBD1; size: NA; CDR3: CASSQEVDRVIEGYTF; DNA: TGCGCCAGCAGCCAAGAGGTCGACAGGGTGATTGAGGGCTACACCTTC
V: TRBV7-2; J: TRBJ2-7; D: TRBD2; size: NA; CDR3: CASSSTGLAGDEQYF; DNA: TGTGCCAGCAGCTCTACGGGACTAGCGGGAGACGAGCAGTACTTC
V: TRBV5-4; J: TRBJ1-2; D: NA; size: NA; CDR3: CASSHDGGERGYTF; DNA: TGTGCCAGCAGCCACGACGGGGGAGAGAGGGGCTACACCTTC
V: TRBV9; J: TRBJ2-1; D: TRBD1; size: once; CDR3: CASKPGTGGGNEQFF; DNA: TGTGCCAGCAAACCCGGAACAGGGGGCGGCAATGAGCAGTTCTTC
V: TRBV27; J: TRBJ1-2; D: TRBD1; size: NA; CDR3: CASNKAGGHGYTF; DNA: TGTGCCAGTAACAAGGCAGGGGGACATGGCTACACCTTC
V: TRBV18; J: TRBJ1-1; D: NA; size: NA; CDR3: CASSPPRADTEAFF; DNA: TGTGCCAGCTCACCACCCAGGGCTGACACTGAAGCTTTCTTT
V: TRBV28; J: TRBJ2-7; D: NA; size: NA; CDR3: CASSYYSGAEQYF; DNA: TGTGCCAGCAGTTACTATTCCGGGGCCGAGCAGTACTTC
V: TRBV6-1; J: TRBJ1-2; D: NA; size: NA; CDR3: CASSVSASGNYGYTF; DNA: TGTGCCAGCAGTGTCTCGGCGAGTGGGAACTATGGCTACACCTTC
V: TRBV5-1; J: TRBJ2-5; D: TRBD1; size: medium-sized; CDR3: CASSPVSGQQETQYF; DNA: TGCGCCAGCAGCCCCGTTTCGGGACAGCAAGAGACCCAGTACTTC
V: TRBV5-6; J: TRBJ1-5; D: NA; size: NA; CDR3: CASSLGMGGEPQHF; DNA: TGTGCCAGCAGCTTGGGTATGGGTGGTGAGCCCCAGCATTTT
V: TRBV11-1; J: TRBJ1-2; D: NA; size: few; CDR3: CASSPGTSDYGYTF; DNA: TGTGCCAGCAGCCCTGGGACTTCTGACTATGGCTACACCTTC
V: TRBV27; J: TRBJ1-2; D: NA; size: NA; CDR3: CASSFWPLSDGYTF; DNA: TGTGCCAGCAGTTTCTGGCCTCTGTCTGACGGCTACACCTTC
V: TRBV7-6; J: TRBJ1-4; D: NA; size: NA; CDR3: CASSLGRRANEKLFF; DNA: TGTGCCAGCAGTTTGGGTCGTCGGGCTAATGAAAAACTGTTTTTT
V: TRBV28; J: TRBJ1-1; D: TRBD1; size: NA; CDR3: CASSPPDRGGTEAFF; DNA: TGTGCCAGCAGTCCCCCGGACAGGGGTGGCACTGAAGCTTTCTTT